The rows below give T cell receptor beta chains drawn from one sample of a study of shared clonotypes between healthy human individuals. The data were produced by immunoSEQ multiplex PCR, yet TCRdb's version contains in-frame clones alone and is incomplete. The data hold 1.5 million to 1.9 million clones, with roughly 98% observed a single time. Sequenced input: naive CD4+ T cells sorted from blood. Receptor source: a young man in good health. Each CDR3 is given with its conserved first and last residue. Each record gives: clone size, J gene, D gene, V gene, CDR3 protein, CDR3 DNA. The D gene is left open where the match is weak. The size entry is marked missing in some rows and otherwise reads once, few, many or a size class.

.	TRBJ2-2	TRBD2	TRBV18	CASSPKTSGSGELFF	TGTGCCAGCTCACCCAAGACTAGCGGATCCGGGGAGCTGTTTTTT
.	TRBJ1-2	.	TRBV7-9	CASRSDGYRGYTF	TGTGCCAGCAGATCGGACGGTTATAGGGGCTACACCTTC
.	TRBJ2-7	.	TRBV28	CASSTGYEQYF	TGTGCCAGCAGTACGGGATACGAGCAGTACTTC
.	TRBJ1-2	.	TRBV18	CASSPVAGDNYGYTF	TGTGCCAGCTCACCAGTGGCAGGGGATAACTATGGCTACACCTTC
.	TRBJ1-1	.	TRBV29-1	CSVGLLSTPLGTEAFF	TGCAGCGTCGGCCTATTATCGACCCCTTTAGGCACTGAAGCTTTCTTT
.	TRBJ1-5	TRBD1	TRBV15	CATSSRQGAGNQPQHF	TGTGCCACCAGCTCTAGACAGGGGGCAGGCAATCAGCCCCAGCATTTT
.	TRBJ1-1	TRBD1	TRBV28	CASSLLQGAWYTEAFF	TGTGCCAGCAGTTTGTTACAGGGGGCTTGGTACACTGAAGCTTTCTTT
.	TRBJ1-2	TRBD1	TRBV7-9	CASSSGQGYGYTF	TGTGCCAGCAGCTCAGGACAGGGGTATGGCTACACCTTC
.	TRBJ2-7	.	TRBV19	CASSSKSLRQYF	TGTGCCAGTAGCAGCAAATCGCTGAGGCAGTACTTC
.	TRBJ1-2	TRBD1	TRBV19	CATQGQGVDGYTF	TGTGCCACCCAAGGACAGGGGGTTGATGGCTACACCTTC
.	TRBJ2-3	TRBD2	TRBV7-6	CASSSGTSEADTQYF	TGTGCCAGCAGCTCAGGGACTAGCGAGGCAGATACGCAGTATTTT
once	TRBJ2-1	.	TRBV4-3	CASSQELAREQFF	TGCGCCAGCAGCCAAGAGCTAGCCCGTGAGCAGTTCTTC
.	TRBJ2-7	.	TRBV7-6	CASSSRETSYEQYF	TGTGCCAGCAGCTCAAGGGAAACGTCCTACGAGCAGTACTTC
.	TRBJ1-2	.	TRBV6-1	CASSVDNYYGYTF	TGTGCCAGCAGTGTTGACAACTACTATGGCTACACCTTC
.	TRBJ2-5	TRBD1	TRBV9	CASSHLGDRQETQYF	TGTGCCAGCAGCCATTTAGGGGACAGACAAGAGACCCAGTACTTC